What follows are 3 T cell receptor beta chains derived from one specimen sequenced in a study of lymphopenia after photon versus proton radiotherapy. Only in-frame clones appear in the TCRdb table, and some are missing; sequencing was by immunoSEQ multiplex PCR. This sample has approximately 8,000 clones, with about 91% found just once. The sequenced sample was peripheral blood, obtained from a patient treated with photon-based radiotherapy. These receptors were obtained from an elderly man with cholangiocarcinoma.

CDR3 sequence: CARGEANEQFF. The DNA of the CDR3 is TGTGCCCGGGGGGAGGCCAATGAGCAGTTCTTC. This rearrangement joins TRBV2 to TRBJ2-1; 7 bases line up with TRBD2. Trimming removed 11 bases from V and 6 bases from J; junction bases left unmatched: 4. Germline V CDR1 and CDR2: SNHLY, FYNNEI. CDR3 length: 11 amino acids.

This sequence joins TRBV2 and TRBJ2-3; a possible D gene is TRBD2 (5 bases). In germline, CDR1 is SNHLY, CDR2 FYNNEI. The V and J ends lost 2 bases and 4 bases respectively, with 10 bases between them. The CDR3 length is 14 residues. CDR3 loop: CASSELARPDTQYF. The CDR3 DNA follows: TGTGCCAGCAGTGAACTAGCCCGCCCAGATACGCAGTATTTT.

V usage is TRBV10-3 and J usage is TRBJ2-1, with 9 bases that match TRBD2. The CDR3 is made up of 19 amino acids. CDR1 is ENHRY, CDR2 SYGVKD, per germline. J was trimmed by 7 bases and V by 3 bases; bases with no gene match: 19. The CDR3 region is CAISDPTKGGGAHRNEQFF. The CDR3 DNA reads TGTGCCATCAGTGATCCCACGAAGGGCGGGGGGGCCCACCGGAATGAGCAGTTCTTC.